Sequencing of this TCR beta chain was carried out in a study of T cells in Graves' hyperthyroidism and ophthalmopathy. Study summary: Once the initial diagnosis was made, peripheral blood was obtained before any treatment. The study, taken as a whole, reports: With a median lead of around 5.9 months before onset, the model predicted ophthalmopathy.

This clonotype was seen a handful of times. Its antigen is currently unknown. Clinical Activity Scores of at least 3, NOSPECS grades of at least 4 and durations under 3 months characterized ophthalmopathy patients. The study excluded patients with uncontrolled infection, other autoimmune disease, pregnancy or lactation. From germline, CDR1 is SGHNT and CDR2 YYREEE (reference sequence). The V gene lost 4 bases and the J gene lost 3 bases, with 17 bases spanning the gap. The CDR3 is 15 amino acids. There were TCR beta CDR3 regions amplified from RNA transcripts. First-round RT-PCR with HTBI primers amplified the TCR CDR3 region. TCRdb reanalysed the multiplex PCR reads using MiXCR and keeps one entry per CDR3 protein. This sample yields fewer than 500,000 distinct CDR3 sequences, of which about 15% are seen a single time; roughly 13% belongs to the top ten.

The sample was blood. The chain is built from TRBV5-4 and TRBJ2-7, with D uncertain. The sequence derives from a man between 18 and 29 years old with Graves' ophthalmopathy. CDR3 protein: CASSPRVGWNYEQYF. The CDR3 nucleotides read TGTGCCAGCAGCCCTAGGGTTGGATGGAACTACGAGCAGTACTTC.